The present entry profiles one T cell receptor beta chain with its context. What it binds is unknown. Other DNA variants within this sample encode the same CDR3. Sequencing targeted expressed TCRB transcripts, as all isolated RNA had been reverse transcribed. Assay: immunoSEQ multiplex PCR; the TCRdb copy retains only in-frame clones and omits some. The sample shows roughly 700,000 clones, 13% of them seen only once. This specimen belongs to a study of beta chain features in type 1 diabetes. This CDR3 is built from 14 residues. Germline CDR1 and CDR2: KGHSH and LQKENI. Trimming cost V 0 bases and J 4 bases, with 9 bases left between them. Points from the study as a whole: Shortening of TCRB CDR3s, moderate but significant, appeared in all four CD4+ subsets of Type 1 diabetes patients. A possible short-template PCR bias applies equally to patients and controls.

Each of the sorted populations had a purity greater than 98%. The TCR originated in a man in his late teens or twenties with type 1 diabetes. V is TRBV18 and J is TRBJ2-5; D possibly matches TRBD1 or TRBD2 (6 bases each). The specimen was naive CD4+ T cells from blood. CDR3 nucleotides: TGTGCCAGCTCACCACCGGGGGGCCGAGAGACCCAGTACTTC. It translates to CASSPPGGRETQYF. Supplemented by reference TRBV18 and TRBJ2-5, the full variable domain reads NAGVMQNPRHLVRRRGQEARLRCSPMKGHSHVYWYRQLPEEGLKFMVYLQKENIIDESGMPKERFSAEFPKEGPSILRIQQVVRGDSAAYFCASSPPGGRETQYFGPGTRLLVL.